This TCR beta chain derives from a study of human T cells and chemical hapten exposure. Looking at the study overall: Women made up most patients, who had alopecia areata, totalis or universalis. Study-wide points: Compared to controls, expanded TCRs made significantly more large clusters of similar CDR3s.

Time point specified: patch test 1, 2 weeks after DPC sensitization. Indicated treatment: therapeutic diphenylcyclopropenone sensitization with weekly scalp DPC. TCRdb reanalysed the RACE reads using MiXCR and keeps one entry per CDR3 protein. The top ten hold approximately 4.6% of the sample, which has 80,000 to 95,000 distinct CDR3 sequences, roughly 10% seen once. This CDR3 has 14 amino acids. V lost 7 bases, J lost 5 bases, and 12 bases lay in between. Per the germline V gene, CDR1 is SNHLY and CDR2 is FYNNEI. To note about this clonotype: Its antigen is still unknown.

The material was whole blood, obtained in connection with sensitization to the hapten diphenylcyclopropenone (DPC). This clonotype was obtained from a woman between 50 and 59 years old with alopecia areata. Some clones in this sample may be carry-over from other donors' samples. The gene calls are TRBV2 and TRBJ1-6, with D possibly being TRBD1 (5 bases). As DNA, the CDR3 is TGTGCCAGCATTTACAGGAGACATAATTCACCCCTCCACTTT. It codes for CASIYRRHNSPLHF.